Below, one T cell receptor (beta chain) is given with its context. Its antigen is currently unknown. The repertoire was sequenced with immunoSEQ multiplex PCR; TCRdb's copy has only in-frame clones and lacks some. The sample holds approximately 100,000 clones; 75% to 90% are singletons and the top ten take roughly 20%. The V segment lost 9 bases and the J segment 8 bases; nucleotides outside the gene matches: 7. This CDR3 is built from 12 residues. The data stem from a study of T cell responses to AZD1222 COVID-19 vaccine. Study at large: Both about-4-week and about-12-week second-dose recipients were combined. Study-wide results and caveats: Within unmutated variant regions lay the reported targets of nearly half of spike-specific TCRs. Just five or six AZD1222 recipients were seropositive at baseline.

The V call is TRBV12-3 or TRBV12-4, the J call TRBJ1-2; TRBD1 matches 9 bases. Material: peripheral blood, obtained on day 0 of AZD1222 vaccination. This receptor was obtained from an adult in good health. CDR3 sequence (DNA): TGTGCCAGTGGGACAGGGTTTTGGGGCTACACCTTC. This gives the protein CASGTGFWGYTF.